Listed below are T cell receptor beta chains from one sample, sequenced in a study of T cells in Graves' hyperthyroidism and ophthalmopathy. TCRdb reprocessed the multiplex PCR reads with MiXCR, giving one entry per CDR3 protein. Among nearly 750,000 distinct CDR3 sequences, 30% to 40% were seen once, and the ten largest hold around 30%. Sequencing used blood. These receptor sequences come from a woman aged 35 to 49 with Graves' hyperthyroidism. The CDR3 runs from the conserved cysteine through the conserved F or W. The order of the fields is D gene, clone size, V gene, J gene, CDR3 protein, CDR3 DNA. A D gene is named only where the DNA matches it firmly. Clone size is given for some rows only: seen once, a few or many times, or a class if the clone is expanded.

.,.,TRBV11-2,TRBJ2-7,CASSLEGPEQYF,TGTGCCAGCAGCTTAGAGGGGCCGGAGCAGTACTTC
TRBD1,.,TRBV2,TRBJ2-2,CASNGQDGELFF,TGTGCCAGCAATGGACAGGACGGGGAGCTGTTTTTT
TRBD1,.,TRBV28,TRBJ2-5,CASSGPGQGQETQYF,TGTGCCAGCAGTGGCCCCGGACAGGGCCAAGAGACCCAGTACTTC
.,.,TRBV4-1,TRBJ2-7,CASGQEGVTASSAYEQYF,TGCGCCAGCGGCCAAGAAGGGGTCACAGCGTCCTCGGCCTACGAGCAGTACTTC
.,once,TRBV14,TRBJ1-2,CASSHEGPYGYTF,TGTGCCAGCAGCCACGAAGGGCCTTATGGCTACACCTTC
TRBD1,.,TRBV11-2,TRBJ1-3,CASSLGTGGAGGNTIYF,TGTGCCAGCAGCTTAGGAACAGGGGGCGCGGGAGGAAACACCATATATTTT
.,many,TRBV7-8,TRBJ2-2,CASSLFGQAFTGELFF,TGTGCCAGCAGCTTATTTGGCCAGGCGTTCACCGGGGAGCTGTTTTTT
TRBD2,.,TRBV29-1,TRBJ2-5,CSVEWTSGRTPQETQYF,TGCAGCGTTGAATGGACTAGCGGGAGGACCCCCCAAGAGACCCAGTACTTC
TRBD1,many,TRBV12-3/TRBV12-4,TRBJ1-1,CASSLATGGTEAFF,TGTGCCAGCAGTTTAGCAACAGGGGGAACTGAAGCTTTCTTT
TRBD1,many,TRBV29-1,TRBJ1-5,CSVLIGTGSGQPQHF,TGCAGCGTTCTCATCGGGACAGGGTCGGGTCAGCCCCAGCATTTT
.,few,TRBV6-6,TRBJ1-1,CASKFLGGEEENTEAFF,TGTGCCAGCAAGTTCCTCGGGGGAGAGGAGGAGAACACTGAAGCTTTCTTT
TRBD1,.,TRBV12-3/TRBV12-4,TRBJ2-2,CASSFSGQGGTNTGELFF,TGTGCCAGCAGTTTCTCGGGACAGGGCGGTACGAACACCGGGGAGCTGTTTTTT
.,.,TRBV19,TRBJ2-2,CASRRQDTGELFF,TGTGCCAGCCGAAGACAGGACACCGGGGAGCTGTTTTTT
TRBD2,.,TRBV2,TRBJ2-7,CASLSAGGAYEQYF,TGTGCCAGCCTGAGCGCGGGGGGCGCCTACGAGCAGTACTTC
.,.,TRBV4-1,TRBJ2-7,CASSQILAPDYEQYF,TGCGCCAGCAGCCAAATTCTAGCACCTGACTACGAGCAGTACTTC
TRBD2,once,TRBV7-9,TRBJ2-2,CASSLGLASGAKNTGELFF,TGTGCCAGCAGCTTGGGCTTGGCTAGCGGGGCGAAGAACACCGGGGAGCTGTTTTTT
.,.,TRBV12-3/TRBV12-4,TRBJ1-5,CAWSRQNNQPQHF,TGTGCCTGGAGCAGACAGAACAATCAGCCCCAGCATTTT
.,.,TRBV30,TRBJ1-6,CAWSRGNGSPLHF,TGTGCCTGGAGTAGGGGAAACGGTTCACCCCTCCACTTT
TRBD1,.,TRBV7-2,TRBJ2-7,CASSQGTGQLDEQYF,TGTGCCAGCAGCCAAGGGACAGGCCAATTGGACGAGCAGTACTTC
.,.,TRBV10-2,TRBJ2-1,CASRDSGTKYNEQFF,TGCGCCAGCAGGGACAGCGGGACGAAGTACAATGAGCAGTTCTTC
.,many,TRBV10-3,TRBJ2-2,CAISAGSAETNTGELFF,TGTGCCATCAGTGCGGGATCGGCGGAGACTAACACCGGGGAGCTGTTTTTT
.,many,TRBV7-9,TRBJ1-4,CASSADTNNEKLFF,TGTGCCAGCAGCGCCGACACCAATAATGAAAAACTGTTTTTT
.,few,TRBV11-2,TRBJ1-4,CASSLAPRNEKLFF,TGTGCCAGCAGCTTAGCTCCGAGAAATGAAAAACTGTTTTTT
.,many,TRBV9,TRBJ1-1,CASSAGGGTLGEAFF,TGTGCCAGCAGCGCAGGAGGGGGTACTCTGGGCGAAGCTTTCTTT
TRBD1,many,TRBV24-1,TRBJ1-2,CATSDSGQVYGYTF,TGTGCCACCAGTGATTCCGGACAGGTCTATGGCTACACCTTC
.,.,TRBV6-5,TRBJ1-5,CASSYRSHQPQHF,TGTGCCAGCAGTTACAGATCCCATCAGCCCCAGCATTTT
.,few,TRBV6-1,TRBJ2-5,CASSYQGLREKTQYF,TGTGCCAGCAGTTATCAGGGATTAAGAGAGAAGACCCAGTACTTC
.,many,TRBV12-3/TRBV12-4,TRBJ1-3,CASSLAGLQVGNTIYF,TGTGCCAGCAGTTTAGCCGGTTTACAGGTTGGAAACACCATATATTTT
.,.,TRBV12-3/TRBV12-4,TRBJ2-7,CASSFLYRGRSSYEQYF,TGTGCCAGCAGTTTTCTTTATCGGGGACGGAGCTCCTACGAGCAGTACTTC
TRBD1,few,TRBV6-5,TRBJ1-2,CASSYGQASYGYTF,TGTGCCAGCAGTTATGGACAGGCCAGCTATGGCTACACCTTC
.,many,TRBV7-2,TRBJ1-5,CASSFPGQPQHF,TGTGCCAGCAGCTTCCCGGGGCAGCCCCAGCATTTT
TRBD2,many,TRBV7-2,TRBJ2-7,CASSLGREWYEQYF,TGTGCCAGCAGCTTAGGGCGGGAGTGGTACGAGCAGTACTTC
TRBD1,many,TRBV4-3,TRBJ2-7,CASSLRWGQAYEQYF,TGCGCCAGCAGCCTTCGGTGGGGACAGGCCTACGAGCAGTACTTC
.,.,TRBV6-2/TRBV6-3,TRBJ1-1,CASSYLTVNTEAFF,TGTGCCAGCAGTTACCTCACGGTCAACACTGAAGCTTTCTTT